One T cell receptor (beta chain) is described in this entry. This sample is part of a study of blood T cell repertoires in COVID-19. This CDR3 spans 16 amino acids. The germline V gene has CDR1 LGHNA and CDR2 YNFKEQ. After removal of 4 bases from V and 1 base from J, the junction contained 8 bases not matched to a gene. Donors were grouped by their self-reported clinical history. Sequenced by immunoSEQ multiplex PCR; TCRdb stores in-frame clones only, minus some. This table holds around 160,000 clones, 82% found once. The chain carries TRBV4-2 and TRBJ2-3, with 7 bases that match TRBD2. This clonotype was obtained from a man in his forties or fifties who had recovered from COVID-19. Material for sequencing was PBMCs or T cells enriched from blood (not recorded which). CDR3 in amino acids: CASSPEAGRRTDTQYF. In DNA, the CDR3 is TGTGCCAGCAGCCCTGAGGCCGGGAGGCGCACAGATACGCAGTATTTT.